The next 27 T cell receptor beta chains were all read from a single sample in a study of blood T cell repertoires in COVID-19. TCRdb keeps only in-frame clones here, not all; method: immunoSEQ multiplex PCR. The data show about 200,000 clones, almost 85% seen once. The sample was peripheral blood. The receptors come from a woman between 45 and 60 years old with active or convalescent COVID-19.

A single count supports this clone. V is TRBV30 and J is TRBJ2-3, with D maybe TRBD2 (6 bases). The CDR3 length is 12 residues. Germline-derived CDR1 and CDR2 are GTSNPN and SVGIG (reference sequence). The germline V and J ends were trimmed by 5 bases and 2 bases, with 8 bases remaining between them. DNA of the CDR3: TGTGCCTGGCGGGAGAACACAGATACGCAGTATTTT. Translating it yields CAWRENTDTQYF.

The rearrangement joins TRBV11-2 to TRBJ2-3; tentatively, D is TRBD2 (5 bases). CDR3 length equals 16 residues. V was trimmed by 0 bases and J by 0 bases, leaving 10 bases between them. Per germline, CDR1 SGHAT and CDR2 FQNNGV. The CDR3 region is CASSLDGVPSTDTQYF. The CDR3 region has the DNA TGTGCCAGCAGCTTAGACGGGGTACCTAGCACAGATACGCAGTATTTT.

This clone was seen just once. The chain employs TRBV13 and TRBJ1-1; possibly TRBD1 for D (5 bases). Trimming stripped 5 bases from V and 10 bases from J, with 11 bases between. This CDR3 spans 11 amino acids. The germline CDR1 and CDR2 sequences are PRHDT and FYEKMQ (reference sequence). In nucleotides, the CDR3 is TGTGCCAGCAGCGCGGGACTTGGAGCTTTCTTT. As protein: CASSAGLGAFF.

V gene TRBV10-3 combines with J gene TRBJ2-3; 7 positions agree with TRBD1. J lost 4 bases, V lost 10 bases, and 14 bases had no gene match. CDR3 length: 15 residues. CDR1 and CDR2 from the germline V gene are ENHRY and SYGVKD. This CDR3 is CATADKRQGSDTQYF. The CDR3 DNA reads TGTGCCACCGCCGACAAGAGACAGGGTTCAGATACGCAGTATTTT.

The CDR3 region has the DNA TGTGCCAGCAGCGCAACAGGGTGGGACACTGAAGCTTTCTTT. Amino acid sequence: CASSATGWDTEAFF. V gene TRBV9 combines with J gene TRBJ1-1, with D tentatively TRBD1 (6 bases). CDR3 length: 14 amino acids. The V and J ends lost 3 bases and 3 bases respectively, with 12 bases between them. The germline gives CDR1 SGDLS, CDR2 YYNGEE.

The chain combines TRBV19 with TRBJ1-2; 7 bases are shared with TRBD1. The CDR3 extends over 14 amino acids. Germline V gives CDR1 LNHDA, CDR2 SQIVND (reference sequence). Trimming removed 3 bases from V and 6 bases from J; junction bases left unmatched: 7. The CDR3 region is CASSMFRGSDGYTF. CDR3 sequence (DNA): TGTGCCAGTAGTATGTTCAGGGGGTCGGATGGCTACACCTTC.

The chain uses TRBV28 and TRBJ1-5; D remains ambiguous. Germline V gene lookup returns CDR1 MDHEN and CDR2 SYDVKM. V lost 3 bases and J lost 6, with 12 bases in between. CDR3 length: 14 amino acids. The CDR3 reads CASSFHIRSQPQHF. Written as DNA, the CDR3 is TGTGCCAGCAGTTTCCACATTAGGAGTCAGCCCCAGCATTTT.

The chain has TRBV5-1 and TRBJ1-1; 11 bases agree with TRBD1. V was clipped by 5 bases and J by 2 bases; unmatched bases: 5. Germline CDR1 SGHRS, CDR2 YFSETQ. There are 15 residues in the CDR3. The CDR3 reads CASRSDRGHNTEAFF. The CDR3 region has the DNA TGCGCCAGCAGATCGGACAGGGGGCATAACACTGAAGCTTTCTTT.

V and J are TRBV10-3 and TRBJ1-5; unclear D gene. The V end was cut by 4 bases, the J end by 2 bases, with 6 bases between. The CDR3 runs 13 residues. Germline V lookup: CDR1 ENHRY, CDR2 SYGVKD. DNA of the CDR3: TGTGCCATCAGTGGCGGGGGCAATCAGCCCCAGCATTTT. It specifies CAISGGGNQPQHF.

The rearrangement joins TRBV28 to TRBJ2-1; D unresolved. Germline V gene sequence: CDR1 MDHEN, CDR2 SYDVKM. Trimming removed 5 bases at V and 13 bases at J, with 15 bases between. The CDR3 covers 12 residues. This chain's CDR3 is CASSPQVTRQFF. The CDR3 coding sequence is TGTGCCAGCAGTCCCCAGGTCACCCGCCAGTTCTTC.

This CDR3 reads CASSYRGKNTEAFF. The CDR3 region has the DNA TGTGCCAGCAGTTACCGGGGAAAGAACACTGAAGCTTTCTTT. The chain couples TRBV6-5 to TRBJ1-1; D is undetermined. V was shortened by 2 bases and J by 1 base, with 8 bases between the two germline ends. The CDR3 is 14 amino acids. Germline V gene sequence: CDR1 MNHEY, CDR2 SVGAGI.

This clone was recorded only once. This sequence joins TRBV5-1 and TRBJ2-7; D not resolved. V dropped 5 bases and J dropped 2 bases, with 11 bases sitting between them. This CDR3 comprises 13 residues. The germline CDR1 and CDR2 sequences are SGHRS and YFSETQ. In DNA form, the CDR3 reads TGCGCCAGCAGACATGCTGCGGCCTACGAGCAGTACTTC. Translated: CASRHAAAYEQYF. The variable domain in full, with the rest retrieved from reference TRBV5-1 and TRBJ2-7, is KAGVTQTPRYLIKTRGQQVTLSCSPISGHRSVSWYQQTPGQGLQFLFEYFSETQRNKGNFPGRFSGRQFSNSRSEMNVSTLELGDSALYLCASRHAAAYEQYFGPGTRLTVT.

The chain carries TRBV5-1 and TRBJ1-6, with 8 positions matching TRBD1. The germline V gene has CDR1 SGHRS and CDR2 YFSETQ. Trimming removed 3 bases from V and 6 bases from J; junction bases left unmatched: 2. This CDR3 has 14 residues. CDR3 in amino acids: CASSSDRVNSPLHF. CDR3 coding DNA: TGCGCCAGCAGCTCGGACAGGGTTAATTCACCCCTCCACTTT.

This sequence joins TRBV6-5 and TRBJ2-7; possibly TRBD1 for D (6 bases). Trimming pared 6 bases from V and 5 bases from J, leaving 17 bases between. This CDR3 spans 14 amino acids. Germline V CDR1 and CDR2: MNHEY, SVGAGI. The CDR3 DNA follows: TGTGCCAGCAGCTCCCGTGGGGGCTGGAACGAGCAGTACGTC. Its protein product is CASSSRGGWNEQYV.

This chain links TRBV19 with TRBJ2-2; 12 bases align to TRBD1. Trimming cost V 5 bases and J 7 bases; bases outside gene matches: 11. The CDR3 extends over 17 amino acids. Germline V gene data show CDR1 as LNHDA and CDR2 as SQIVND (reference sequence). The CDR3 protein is CASSHGTGGIPGGELFF. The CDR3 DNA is TGTGCCAGTAGTCACGGGACAGGGGGCATTCCAGGCGGGGAGCTGTTTTTT.

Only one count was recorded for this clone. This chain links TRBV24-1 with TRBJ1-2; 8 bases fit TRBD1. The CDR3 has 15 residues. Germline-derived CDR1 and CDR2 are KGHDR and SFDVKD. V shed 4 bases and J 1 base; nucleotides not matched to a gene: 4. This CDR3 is CATSEGTGVNYGYTF. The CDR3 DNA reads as TGTGCCACCAGTGAAGGGACAGGTGTTAACTATGGCTACACCTTC.

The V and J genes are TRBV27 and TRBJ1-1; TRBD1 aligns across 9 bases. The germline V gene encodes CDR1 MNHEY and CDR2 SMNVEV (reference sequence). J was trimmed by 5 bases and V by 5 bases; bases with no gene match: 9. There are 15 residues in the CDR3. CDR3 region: CASSLIPGTGTEAFF. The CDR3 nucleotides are TGTGCCAGCAGTCTAATTCCAGGGACAGGGACTGAAGCTTTCTTT.

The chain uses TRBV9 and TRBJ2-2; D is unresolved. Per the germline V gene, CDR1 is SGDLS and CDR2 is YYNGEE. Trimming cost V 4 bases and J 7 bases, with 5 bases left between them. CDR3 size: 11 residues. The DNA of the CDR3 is TGTGCCAGCAGCCCGAGCGGGGAGCTGTTTTTT. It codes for CASSPSGELFF.

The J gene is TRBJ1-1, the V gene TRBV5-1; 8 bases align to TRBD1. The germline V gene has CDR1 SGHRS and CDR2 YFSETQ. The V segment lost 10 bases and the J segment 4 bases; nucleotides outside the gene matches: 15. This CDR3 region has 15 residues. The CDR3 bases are TGCGCCGGCTCAGGGGGCGGACCCATGGGCACTGAAGCTTTCTTT. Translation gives CAGSGGGPMGTEAFF.

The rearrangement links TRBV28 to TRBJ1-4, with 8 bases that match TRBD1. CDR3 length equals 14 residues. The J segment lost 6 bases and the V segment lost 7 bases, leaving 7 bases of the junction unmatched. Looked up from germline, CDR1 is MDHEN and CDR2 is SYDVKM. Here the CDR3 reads CASIPGTGYEKLFF. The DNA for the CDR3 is TGTGCCAGCATCCCCGGGACAGGCTATGAAAAACTGTTTTTT.

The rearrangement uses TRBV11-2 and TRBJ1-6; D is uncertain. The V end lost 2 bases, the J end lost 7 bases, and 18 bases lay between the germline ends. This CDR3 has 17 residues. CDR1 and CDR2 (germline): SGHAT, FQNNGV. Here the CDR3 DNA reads TGTGCCAGCAGCTTACTAAGTGTTCCCAAGTCGAATTCACCCCTCCACTTT. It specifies CASSLLSVPKSNSPLHF.

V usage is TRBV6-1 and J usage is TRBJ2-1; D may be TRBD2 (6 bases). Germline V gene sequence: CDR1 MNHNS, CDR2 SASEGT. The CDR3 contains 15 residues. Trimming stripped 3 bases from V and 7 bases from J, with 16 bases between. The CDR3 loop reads CASSDKWRGGNEQFF. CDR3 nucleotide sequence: TGTGCCAGCAGTGATAAGTGGCGGGGTGGGAATGAGCAGTTCTTC.

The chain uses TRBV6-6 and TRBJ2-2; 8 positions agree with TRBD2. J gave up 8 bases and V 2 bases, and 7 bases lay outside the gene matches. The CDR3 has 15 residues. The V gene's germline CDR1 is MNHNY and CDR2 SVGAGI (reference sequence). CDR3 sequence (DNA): TGTGCCAGCAGTTACCCCGCGGGGGGCTTGGGGGAGCTGTTTTTT. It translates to CASSYPAGGLGELFF.

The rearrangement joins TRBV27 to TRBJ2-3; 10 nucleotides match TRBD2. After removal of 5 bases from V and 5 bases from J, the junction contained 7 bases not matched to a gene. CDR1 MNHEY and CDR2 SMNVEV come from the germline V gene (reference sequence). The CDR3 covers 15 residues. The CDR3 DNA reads TGTGCCAGCAGTCGAGGGGCTAGCGGGGGAGATACGCAGTATTTT. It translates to CASSRGASGGDTQYF.

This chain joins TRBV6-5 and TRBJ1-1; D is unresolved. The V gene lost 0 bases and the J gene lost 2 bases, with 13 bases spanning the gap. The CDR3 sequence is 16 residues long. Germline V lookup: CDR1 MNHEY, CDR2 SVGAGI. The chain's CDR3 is CASSYSVAGKNTEAFF. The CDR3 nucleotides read TGTGCCAGCAGTTACTCCGTCGCCGGGAAAAACACTGAAGCTTTCTTT.

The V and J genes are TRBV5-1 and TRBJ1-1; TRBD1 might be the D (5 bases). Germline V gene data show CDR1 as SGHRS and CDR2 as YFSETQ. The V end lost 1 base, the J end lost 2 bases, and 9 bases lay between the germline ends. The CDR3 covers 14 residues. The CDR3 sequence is CASSLWQGNTEAFF. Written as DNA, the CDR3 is TGCGCCAGCAGCTTGTGGCAGGGCAACACTGAAGCTTTCTTT.

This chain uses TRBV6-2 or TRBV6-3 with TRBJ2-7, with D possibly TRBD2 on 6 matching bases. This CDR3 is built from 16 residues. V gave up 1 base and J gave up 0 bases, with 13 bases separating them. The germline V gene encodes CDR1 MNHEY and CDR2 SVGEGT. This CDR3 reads CASSYWRLASSYEQYF. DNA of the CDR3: TGTGCCAGCAGTTACTGGCGGCTAGCGAGCTCCTACGAGCAGTACTTC.